These 21 T cell receptor beta chains came from one sample sequenced in a study of OX40 agonist ivuxolimab in advanced cancers. Measured with immunoSEQ multiplex PCR; TCRdb has only the in-frame clones, and not every one. The data hold 60,000 to 75,000 clones, with around 93% observed a single time. This specimen consisted of CD4+ or CD8+ T cells sorted from blood, obtained in a trial of the OX40 agonist ivuxolimab. The receptors originated from an adult with an advanced solid tumor such as melanoma, head and neck, liver or kidney cancer.

This rearrangement joins TRBV28 to TRBJ1-1; D may be TRBD1 (6 bases). V was trimmed by 5 bases and J by 5 bases, leaving 12 bases between them. The CDR3 length is 13 residues. Per the germline V gene, CDR1 is MDHEN and CDR2 is SYDVKM. CDR3 in amino acids: CASSITGLTEAFF. Here the CDR3 DNA reads TGTGCCAGCAGTATTACAGGGTTAACTGAAGCTTTCTTT. Based on the CDR3 plus reference TRBV28 and TRBJ1-1, the full variable domain is DVKVTQSSRYLVKRTGEKVFLECVQDMDHENMFWYRQDPGLGLRLIYFSYDVKMKEKGDIPEGYSVSREKKERFSLILESASTNQTSMYLCASSITGLTEAFFGQGTRLTVV.

This chain connects TRBV5-1 to TRBJ2-5; 9 bases are shared with TRBD2. Germline CDR1 and CDR2: SGHRS and YFSETQ. This CDR3 has 16 amino acids. V gave up 4 bases and J gave up 1 base; unmatched junction bases: 8. The CDR3 loop is CASSTSLAGIQETQYF. The CDR3 coding sequence is TGCGCCAGCAGCACCTCCCTAGCGGGGATCCAAGAGACCCAGTACTTC.

The chain joins TRBV2 to TRBJ2-7, with D possibly matching TRBD1 (5 bases). The ends were cut back, 7 bases at V and 7 bases at J, with 14 bases in the middle. The CDR3 is made up of 12 amino acids. Germline V gene data show CDR1 as SNHLY and CDR2 as FYNNEI. The CDR3 reads CASMVRVREQYF. The CDR3 nucleotides are TGTGCCAGCATGGTCAGGGTGAGGGAGCAGTACTTC.

This clone was seen only once. A read error is likely, as this CDR3 ends without the conserved phenylalanine or tryptophan. The limits of the CDR3 on the DNA are not certain, so only TCRdb's listed CDR3 is given. The chain employs TRBV20-1 and TRBJ2-3; the table's D call of TRBD2 was not tested on the DNA. The CDR3 extends over 11 residues, inclusive of both ends. Germline CDR1 reads DFQATT; CDR2 reads SNEGSKA (reference sequence). CDR3 in amino acids: CSARLVLRLSP.

The J gene is TRBJ2-1, the V gene TRBV4-1; the D call may be TRBD1 or TRBD2 (6 bases each). The length of the CDR3 is 16 residues. Trimming left V 5 bases short and J 7 bases short, with 21 bases between. In germline, CDR1 is MGHRA, CDR2 YSYEKL. CDR3 sequence (DNA): TGCGCCAGCAGCGGCATCGGGGGCGGATTGGGTAATGAGCAGTTCTTC. It yields the protein CASSGIGGGLGNEQFF.

This clone was seen just once. The chain has TRBV5-5 and TRBJ2-1, with TRBD2 matching 11 bases. J gave up 9 bases and V 0 bases, and 2 bases lay outside the gene matches. The germline gives CDR1 SGHKS, CDR2 YYEKEE (reference sequence). The CDR3 covers 14 residues. For the CDR3, the DNA is TGTGCCAGCAGCTTGGGACTAGCGGGACCTGAGCAGTTCTTC. This codes for CASSLGLAGPEQFF.

CDR3 bases: TGTGCCAGCAGCTTAGGGGGGAGTACTAACTATGGCTACACCTTC. Amino acid sequence: CASSLGGSTNYGYTF. The chain employs TRBV7-8 and TRBJ1-2, with a possible D match to TRBD1 (5 bases). The CDR3 totals 15 residues. Trimming removed 1 base at V and 0 bases at J, with 9 bases between. Germline lookup yields CDR1 SGHVS and CDR2 FQNEAQ.

The table lists this clone with a count of one. The V and J genes are TRBV7-2 and TRBJ1-2, with D hard to call. Trimming pared 3 bases from V and 3 bases from J, leaving 11 bases between. The CDR3 sequence is 14 residues long. Germline assignment: CDR1 SGHTA and CDR2 FQGNSA. This CDR3 reads CASSLLGTYYGYTF. CDR3 nucleotide sequence: TGTGCCAGCAGCTTGTTGGGCACTTACTATGGCTACACCTTC.

The CDR3 nucleotides are TGTGCCAGCAGCCGGAACCTCCCCAGCGGGGCAGACAATGAGCAGTTCTTC. It codes for CASSRNLPSGADNEQFF. The V and J genes are TRBV5-4 and TRBJ2-1; TRBD2 matches 7 bases. Losses at the gene ends were 4 bases for V and 5 bases for J; bases not matched to a gene: 15. The CDR3 runs to 17 residues. CDR1 SGHNT and CDR2 YYREEE come from the germline V gene (reference sequence).

J is TRBJ1-5 and V is TRBV28; tentatively, D is TRBD1 (5 bases). Trimming took off 5 bases at V and 7 bases at J, with 24 bases between the two ends. The CDR3 has 17 residues. Per germline, CDR1 MDHEN and CDR2 SYDVKM. Here the CDR3 reads CASSPFGRDRGIQPQHF. DNA of the CDR3: TGTGCCAGCAGTCCCTTTGGTCGGGACCGCGGCATACAGCCCCAGCATTTT.

The chain links TRBV19 to TRBJ2-2, with D perhaps matching TRBD2 (5 bases). Germline V gives CDR1 LNHDA, CDR2 SQIVND (reference sequence). With 7 bases removed from V and 1 base from J, the gap between germline ends came to 13 bases. The CDR3 extends over 15 amino acids. Here the CDR3 DNA reads TGTGCCAGTACCGGGATAGGCGAGAACACCGGGGAGCTGTTTTTT. Its protein product is CASTGIGENTGELFF.

This chain uses TRBV15 with TRBJ2-7; D perhaps matches TRBD2 (5 bases). The CDR3 runs to 14 residues. Trimming shortened V by 5 bases and J by 2 bases, and 13 bases separated the two germline ends. Germline CDR1 reads LNHNV; CDR2 reads YYDKDF (reference sequence). The CDR3 region has the DNA TGTGCCACCAGCCCAGGACCGGGGACCTACGAGCAGTACTTC. Its translation: CATSPGPGTYEQYF.

The genes are TRBV11-2 and TRBJ2-4, with D possibly being TRBD2 (6 bases). Germline-derived CDR1 and CDR2 are SGHAT and FQNNGV. The CDR3 totals 15 residues. Trimming shortened V by 3 bases and J by 0 bases, and 9 bases separated the two germline ends. CDR3 DNA sequence: TGTGCCAGCAGCTTCGGGGGTCTAGCCAAAAACATTCAGTACTTC. Translation gives CASSFGGLAKNIQYF. The full variable domain, rest sourced from reference TRBV11-2 and TRBJ2-4, is EAGVAQSPRYKIIEKRQSVAFWCNPISGHATLYWYQQILGQGPKLLIQFQNNGVVDDSQLPKDRFSAERLKGVDSTLKIQPAKLEDSAVYLCASSFGGLAKNIQYFGAGTRLSVL.

The chain recombines TRBV7-5 with TRBJ1-1. TRBV7-5 is recorded as a pseudogene. There are 14 residues in the CDR3. CDR3 sequence reads: CARRRRGQNTEAFF. CDR3 in DNA: TGTGCCAGAAGAAGGAGGGGTCAAAACACTGAAGCTTTCTTT.

V is TRBV5-4 and J is TRBJ1-2; D is ambiguous. Germline V CDR1 and CDR2: SGHNT, YYREEE (reference sequence). The CDR3 totals 12 residues. The V gene lost 4 bases and the J gene lost 4 bases, with 8 bases spanning the gap. DNA for the CDR3: TGTGCCAGCAGCGGAAGTAGCTATGGCTACACCTTC. This sequence encodes CASSGSSYGYTF.

The count of this clone is one. The V gene is TRBV10-3, the J gene TRBJ2-7; D might be TRBD2 (5 bases). CDR1 and CDR2 (germline): ENHRY, SYGVKD. V was cut by 11 bases and J by 6 bases, with 23 bases left in between. The CDR3 runs 14 residues. In DNA, the CDR3 is TGTGCCCCCCCAGCCAGGAGGCTACCTCGCGAGCAGTACTTC. Protein sequence: CAPPARRLPREQYF.

The J gene is TRBJ1-2, the V gene TRBV6-1, with a tentative D call TRBD1 (5 bases). Per germline, CDR1 MNHNS and CDR2 SASEGT. V dropped 8 bases and J dropped 5 bases, with 15 bases sitting between them. The CDR3 contains 13 residues. CDR3 in amino acids: CASGRGAYYGYTF. For the CDR3, the DNA is TGTGCCAGCGGGAGGGGCGCATATTATGGCTACACCTTC.

The chain joins TRBV4-3 to TRBJ1-6, with a possible D match to TRBD1 (5 bases). Looked up from germline, CDR1 is LGHNA and CDR2 is YSLEER. With 1 base removed from V and 4 bases from J, the gap between germline ends came to 8 bases. This CDR3 is built from 15 residues. CDR3 nucleotide sequence: TGCGCCAGCAGCCAAGGCGCAGGGTATAATTCACCCCTCCACTTT. Translation gives CASSQGAGYNSPLHF.

This chain connects TRBV6-1 to TRBJ2-7, with D unclear. This CDR3 contains 15 residues. V lost 7 bases and J lost 4, with 20 bases in between. Looked up from germline, CDR1 is MNHNS and CDR2 is SASEGT. The CDR3 loop reads CASTPGASIDYEQYF. CDR3 nucleotides: TGTGCCAGCACCCCCGGCGCGAGTATCGATTACGAGCAGTACTTC.

For this clone: One end of the junction is discordant with germline, which a read error may explain. Here the CDR3 DNA reads TGTGCTAGCAGCTTAGGGCCGTCAGGATACAATGAGCAGTTCTTC. Translated, it gives CASSLGPSGYNEQFF. The chain joins TRBV7-7 to TRBJ2-1; D not resolved. The CDR3 spans 15 residues. CDR1 is SSHAT and CDR2 is FNYEAQ in the germline V gene (reference sequence).

The chain is built from TRBV7-9 and TRBJ2-1; D is unresolved. The CDR3 runs to 12 residues. Germline CDR1 and CDR2: SEHNR and FQNEAQ (reference sequence). With 1 base removed from V and 10 bases from J, the gap between germline ends came to 8 bases. The DNA for the CDR3 is TGTGCCAGCAGCTTAGATCTCTGGGAGCAGTTCTTC. Amino acid sequence: CASSLDLWEQFF.